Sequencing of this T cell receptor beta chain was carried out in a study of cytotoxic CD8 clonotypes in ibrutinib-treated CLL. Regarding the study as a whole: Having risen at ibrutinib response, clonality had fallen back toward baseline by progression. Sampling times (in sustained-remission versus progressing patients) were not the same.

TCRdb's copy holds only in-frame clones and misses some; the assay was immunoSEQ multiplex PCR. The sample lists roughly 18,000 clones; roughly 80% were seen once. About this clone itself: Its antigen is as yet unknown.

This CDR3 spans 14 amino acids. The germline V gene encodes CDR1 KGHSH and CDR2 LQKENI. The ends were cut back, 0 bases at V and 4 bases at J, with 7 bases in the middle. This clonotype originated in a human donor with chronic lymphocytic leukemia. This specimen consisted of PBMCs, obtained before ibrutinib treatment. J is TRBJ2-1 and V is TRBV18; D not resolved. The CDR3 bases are TGTGCCAGCTCACCACCGTCCAGTTACAATGAGCAGTTCTTC. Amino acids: CASSPPSSYNEQFF.